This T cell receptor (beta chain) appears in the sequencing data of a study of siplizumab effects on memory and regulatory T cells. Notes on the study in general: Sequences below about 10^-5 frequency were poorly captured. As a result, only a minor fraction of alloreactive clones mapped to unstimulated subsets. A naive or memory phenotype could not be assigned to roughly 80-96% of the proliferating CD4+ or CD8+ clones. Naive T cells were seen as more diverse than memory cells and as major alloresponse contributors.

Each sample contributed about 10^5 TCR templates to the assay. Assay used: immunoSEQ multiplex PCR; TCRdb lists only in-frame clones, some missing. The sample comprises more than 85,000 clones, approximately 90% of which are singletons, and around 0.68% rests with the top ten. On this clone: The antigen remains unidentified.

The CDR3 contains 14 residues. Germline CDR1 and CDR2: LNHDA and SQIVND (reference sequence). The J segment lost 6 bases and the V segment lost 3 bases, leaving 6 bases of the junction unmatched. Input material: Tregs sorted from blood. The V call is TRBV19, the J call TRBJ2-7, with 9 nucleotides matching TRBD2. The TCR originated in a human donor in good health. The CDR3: CASSISGSAVEQYF. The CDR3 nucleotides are TGTGCCAGTAGTATTAGCGGGAGTGCGGTCGAGCAGTACTTC.